This note documents a single T cell receptor (beta chain) sequence. Its specificity is not known. Trimming removed 1 base at V and 5 bases at J, with 8 bases between. The CDR3 has 14 residues. Germline assignment: CDR1 SGHDN and CDR2 FVKESK. This sample is part of a study of T cell repertoires in cytomegalovirus infection. Whole-study results and caveats: CMV-specific HLA-C-restricted TCR beta clonotypes dominated the ex vivo response.

TCRdb called the reads again in MiXCR, with one record for every CDR3 protein. This sample has hundreds of thousands of distinct CDR3 sequences, with roughly 20% found just once. The clonotype comes from a human donor in good health (CMV status not recorded). Some clones in this sample may be carry-over from other donors' samples. The chain recombines TRBV14 with TRBJ2-2, with D unresolved. The specimen was PBMCs. In DNA form, the CDR3 reads TGTGCCAGCAGCCAAGTATCGGTGACCGGGGAGCTGTTTTTT. Translation gives CASSQVSVTGELFF.